The rows below give T cell receptor beta chains drawn from one sample of a study of OX40 agonist ivuxolimab in advanced cancers. Produced via immunoSEQ multiplex PCR; TCRdb's table is partial and in-frame only. The data hold 82,000 or so clones, with roughly 92% observed a single time. Sequencing used CD4+ or CD8+ T cells sorted from blood, obtained in a trial of the OX40 agonist ivuxolimab. These receptors were taken from an adult with an advanced solid tumor such as melanoma, head and neck, liver or kidney cancer. Each CDR3 is given with its conserved first and last residue. Where a row states a size, it is once, few, many or the class of an expanded clone; other rows omit it.

V	size	J	CDR3
TRBV7-7	NA	TRBJ2-5	CASSPVGAGETQYF
TRBV27	NA	TRBJ2-1	CASSGTSSNEQFF
TRBV10-2	few	TRBJ1-1	CASSEAFGSGAEAFF
TRBV4-1	NA	TRBJ2-2	CASSQDEGNTGELFF
TRBV6-4	NA	TRBJ2-3	CASSWSGGDTDTQYF
TRBV30	once	TRBJ1-6	CAWAGQGETPLHF
TRBV2	NA	TRBJ2-7	CASSEALTVIYEQYF
TRBV2	NA	TRBJ1-2	CASSISGTGGHGYTF
TRBV30	NA	TRBJ1-1	CAWSPGNGGAFF
TRBV27	NA	TRBJ2-1	CASRGGASNEQFF
TRBV15	once	TRBJ2-3	CATSGQGGGPDTQYF
TRBV6-5	NA	TRBJ1-1	CASIQSGTTEAFF
TRBV6-5	NA	TRBJ2-7	CASSYARNYEQYF
TRBV6-5	NA	TRBJ2-7	CASSYQQGISYEQYF
TRBV19	NA	TRBJ1-3	CATLRRGPSGNTIYF
TRBV10-2	NA	TRBJ1-1	CASKMSGTGNTEAFF
TRBV10-3	NA	TRBJ2-3	CAISESSGTDTQYF
TRBV30	NA	TRBJ2-7	CAWSPSGYEQYF
TRBV5-3	NA	TRBJ2-1	CARISTGTSGSPNDNEQFF
TRBV9	NA	TRBJ1-4	CASSPRGGEDEKLFF
TRBV9	NA	TRBJ2-7	CASSSGGSGAFYEQYF
TRBV7-8	NA	TRBJ2-2	CASSSLFLAGVTGELFF
TRBV18	NA	TRBJ2-5	CASSRTTGNQETQYF
TRBV6-1	NA	TRBJ1-1	CASRTGQGGEAFF
TRBV30	NA	TRBJ2-5	CAWSAGAETQYF
TRBV10-3	medium-sized	TRBJ2-7	CAISEGGASYEQYF
TRBV5-1	NA	TRBJ1-3	CASTDTGDGNTIYF
TRBV7-9	NA	TRBJ2-1	CASSFPQRGGEQFF
TRBV6-5	NA	TRBJ2-7	CASSARYEQYF
TRBV5-3	NA	TRBJ1-2	CARSLAVLANYGYTF
TRBV7-9	once	TRBJ1-1	CASSSWVGVGGTEAFF
TRBV6-1	NA	TRBJ2-7	CASSATRGYEQYF